The table lists the clone carrying this TCR beta chain with many counts. The target antigen is unknown. The V and J ends lost 5 bases and 8 bases respectively, with 10 bases between them. There are 12 residues in the CDR3. This sample stems from a study of T cell repertoires in cytomegalovirus infection. Overall study: Indications of both CMV infection and matching HLA type were provided by public TCR beta signatures.

TCRdb ran MiXCR on the reads and lists one entry per CDR3 protein. The top ten clones hold 13% of a sample with roughly 990,000 distinct CDR3 sequences, approximately 32% of them seen once. This chain joins TRBV12-3 or TRBV12-4 and TRBJ2-1, with D unclear. This material consisted of cultured CD8+ T cells from PBMCs, taken from culture after CMV antigen stimulation. The TCR originated in a human donor in good health (CMV status not recorded). Some clones in this sample may be carry-over from other donors' samples. CDR3 residues: CASSPSRDEQFF. CDR3 coding DNA: TGTGCCAGCAGTCCGTCCCGGGATGAGCAGTTCTTC.